A single sample gave rise to the 8 T cell receptor beta chains below, sequenced in a study of patients and donors after allogeneic stem cell transplantation. TCRdb re-called the RT-PCR reads with MiXCR, one entry per CDR3 protein. The table lists approximately 170,000 distinct CDR3 sequences, approximately 24% of them singletons. Sequenced: blood, either unsorted or a sorted T cell fraction (not recorded which). Source of these receptors: a human donor who was either an allogeneic HSCT recipient or a stem cell or donor lymphocyte infusion donor (not recorded which). It is not recorded whose cells these are; they may come from a transplant donor.

This clonotype turned up a few times. This chain connects TRBV21-1 to TRBJ2-7; the DNA was not used to check the table's D call, TRBD2. TRBV21-1 is recorded as a pseudogene. CDR3 length equals 16 residues. The CDR3 coding sequence is TGTGCCAGCAGCGACTGTAGCGGGAGGGGCCCCTACGAGCAGTACTTC. Its protein is CASSDCSGRGPYEQYF.

With regard to this clonotype: A junction boundary mismatches the germline segment, possibly from a read error. The chain carries TRBV20-1 and TRBJ2-7, with 10 bases fitting TRBD2. Germline V gives CDR1 DFQATT, CDR2 SNEGSKA (reference sequence). The CDR3 length is 15 residues. This CDR3 reads CCARDPSSGSDEQYF. Here the CDR3 DNA reads TGCTGTGCTAGAGATCCCTCTAGCGGGAGCGACGAGCAGTACTTC.

This clonotype was recorded a few times. The chain recombines TRBV7-8 with TRBJ2-1; perhaps D is TRBD1 or TRBD2 (5 bases each). The V end was cut by 5 bases, the J end by 9 bases, with 17 bases between. The germline CDR1 and CDR2 sequences are SGHVS and FQNEAQ. The CDR3 runs to 14 residues. DNA of the CDR3: TGTGCCAGCAGCCCCCGCCGAGAGGGGAGTGAGCAGTTCTTC. Protein product: CASSPRREGSEQFF.

This clonotype was counted a few times. The chain has TRBV12-3 or TRBV12-4 and TRBJ1-2; no reliable D call. With 1 base removed from V and 7 bases from J, the gap between germline ends came to 10 bases. CDR3 length: 13 residues. The CDR3 sequence is CASSLGPAGGYTF. Here the CDR3 DNA reads TGTGCCAGCAGTTTAGGGCCCGCCGGTGGCTACACCTTC.

This clonotype has at least ten counts. V gene TRBV5-1 combines with J gene TRBJ1-2; D might be TRBD1 (5 bases). The CDR3 is 11 residues long. V was cut by 5 bases and J by 4 bases, with 6 bases left in between. From germline, CDR1 is SGHRS and CDR2 YFSETQ. The CDR3 loop is CASSDSYGYTF. The CDR3, as DNA: TGCGCCAGCAGTGACAGCTATGGCTACACCTTC.

This clonotype has just a few counts. The chain carries TRBV12-3 or TRBV12-4 and TRBJ2-1; tentatively, D is TRBD2 (7 bases). The length of the CDR3 is 16 residues. V was cut by 4 bases and J by 7 bases, with 20 bases left in between. CDR3 coding DNA: TGTGCCAGCAGTTCTGACAGGCGGGAGTCAGGGAATGAGCAGTTCTTC. Protein product: CASSSDRRESGNEQFF.

This sequence joins TRBV4-2 and TRBJ2-7; D might be TRBD1 (6 bases). CDR1 is LGHNA and CDR2 is YNFKEQ in the germline V gene. This CDR3 region has 18 residues. The germline V and J ends were trimmed by 3 bases and 4 bases, with 25 bases remaining between them. The CDR3 spells CASSQPLQTDRHQYEQYF. The CDR3 nucleotides are TGTGCCAGCAGCCAGCCTCTTCAAACGGACAGACACCAATACGAGCAGTACTTC.

This clonotype was seen more than once but under ten times. This rearrangement joins TRBV29-1 to TRBJ1-1; D unresolved. Germline CDR1 and CDR2: SQVTM and ANQGSEA. This CDR3 is built from 12 residues. The ends were cut back, 4 bases at V and 7 bases at J, with 13 bases in the middle. The CDR3 coding sequence is TGCAGCGTTGTGTCCGCCCCTCATGAAGCTTTCTTT. The encoded protein is CSVVSAPHEAFF.